The clone carrying this T cell receptor beta chain occurred once. Germline V gives CDR1 SQVTM, CDR2 ANQGSEA. V lost 4 bases, J lost 0 bases, and 13 bases lay in between. This CDR3 spans 15 amino acids. TCRdb's copy holds only in-frame clones and misses some; the assay was immunoSEQ multiplex PCR. This sample has around 200,000 clones; just under 90% occur once, and the top ten carry 0.8% to 1%. The source of the sample is a study of blood T cell repertoires in COVID-19. V gene TRBV29-1 combines with J gene TRBJ2-1, with D possibly being TRBD2 (5 bases). The receptor was derived from a young woman who had recovered from COVID-19. The sample was peripheral blood. CDR3 DNA sequence: TGCAGCGTTGCTACGGGATCCCGCTCCTACAATGAGCAGTTCTTC. As protein: CSVATGSRSYNEQFF.